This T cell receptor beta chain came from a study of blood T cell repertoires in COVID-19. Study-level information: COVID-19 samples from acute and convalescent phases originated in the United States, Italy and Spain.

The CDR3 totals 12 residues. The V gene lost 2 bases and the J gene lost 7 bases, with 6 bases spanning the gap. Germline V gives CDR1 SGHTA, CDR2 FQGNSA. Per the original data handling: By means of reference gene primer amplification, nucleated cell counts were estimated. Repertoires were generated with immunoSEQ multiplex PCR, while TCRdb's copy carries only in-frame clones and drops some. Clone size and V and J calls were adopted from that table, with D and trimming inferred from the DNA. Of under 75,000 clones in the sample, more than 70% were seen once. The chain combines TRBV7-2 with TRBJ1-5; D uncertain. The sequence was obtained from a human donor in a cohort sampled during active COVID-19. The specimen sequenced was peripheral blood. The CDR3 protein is CASSLNLQPQHF. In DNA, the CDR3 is TGTGCCAGCAGCTTAAATTTACAGCCCCAGCATTTT.